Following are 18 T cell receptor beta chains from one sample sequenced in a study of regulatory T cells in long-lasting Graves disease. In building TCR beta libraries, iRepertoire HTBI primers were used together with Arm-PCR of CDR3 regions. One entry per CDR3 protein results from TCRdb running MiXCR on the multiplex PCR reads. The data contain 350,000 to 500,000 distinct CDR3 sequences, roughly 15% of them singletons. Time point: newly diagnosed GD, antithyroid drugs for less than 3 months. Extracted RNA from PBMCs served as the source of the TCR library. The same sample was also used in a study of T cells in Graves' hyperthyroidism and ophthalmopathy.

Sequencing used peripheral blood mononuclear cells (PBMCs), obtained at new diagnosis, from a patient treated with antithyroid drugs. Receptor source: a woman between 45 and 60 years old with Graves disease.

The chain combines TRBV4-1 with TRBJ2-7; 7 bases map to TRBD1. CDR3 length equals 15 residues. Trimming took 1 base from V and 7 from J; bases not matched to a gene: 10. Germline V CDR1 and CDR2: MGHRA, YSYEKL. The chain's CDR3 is CASSQVSQGVDEQYF. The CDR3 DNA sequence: TGCGCCAGCAGCCAAGTCTCGCAGGGGGTGGATGAGCAGTACTTC.

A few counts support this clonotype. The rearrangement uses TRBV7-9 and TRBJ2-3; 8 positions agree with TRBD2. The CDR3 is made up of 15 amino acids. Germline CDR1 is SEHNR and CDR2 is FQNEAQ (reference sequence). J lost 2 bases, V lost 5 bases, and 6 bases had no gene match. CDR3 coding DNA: TGTGCCAGCAGCCCCCCACTAGCGGACACAGATACGCAGTATTTT. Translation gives CASSPPLADTDTQYF.

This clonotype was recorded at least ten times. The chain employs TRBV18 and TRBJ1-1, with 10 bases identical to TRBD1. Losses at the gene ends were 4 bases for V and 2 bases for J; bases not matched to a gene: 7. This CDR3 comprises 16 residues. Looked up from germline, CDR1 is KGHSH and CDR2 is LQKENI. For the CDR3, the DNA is TGTGCCAGCTCACTGGAGGGACAGGGGTCCAACACTGAAGCTTTCTTT. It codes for CASSLEGQGSNTEAFF. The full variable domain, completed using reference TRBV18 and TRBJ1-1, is NAGVMQNPRHLVRRRGQEARLRCSPMKGHSHVYWYRQLPEEGLKFMVYLQKENIIDESGMPKERFSAEFPKEGPSILRIQQVVRGDSAAYFCASSLEGQGSNTEAFFGQGTRLTVV.

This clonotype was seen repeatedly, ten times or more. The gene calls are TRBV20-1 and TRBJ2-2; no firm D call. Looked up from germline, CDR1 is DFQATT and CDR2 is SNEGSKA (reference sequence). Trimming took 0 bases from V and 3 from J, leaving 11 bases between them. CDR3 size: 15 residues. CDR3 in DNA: TGCAGTGCTAGAGATTGGAACAAAGACACCGGGGAGCTGTTTTTT. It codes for CSARDWNKDTGELFF.

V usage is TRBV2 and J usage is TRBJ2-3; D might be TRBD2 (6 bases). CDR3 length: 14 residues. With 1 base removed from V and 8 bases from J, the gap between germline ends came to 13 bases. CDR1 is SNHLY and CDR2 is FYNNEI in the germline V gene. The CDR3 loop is CASSEGHSGTTQYF. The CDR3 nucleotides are TGTGCCAGCAGTGAAGGCCATAGCGGTACTACGCAGTATTTT.

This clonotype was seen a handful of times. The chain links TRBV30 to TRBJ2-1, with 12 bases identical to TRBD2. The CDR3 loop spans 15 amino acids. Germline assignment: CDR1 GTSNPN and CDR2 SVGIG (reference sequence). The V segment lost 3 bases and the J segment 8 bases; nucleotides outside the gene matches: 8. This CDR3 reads CAWRLRLAGADEQFF. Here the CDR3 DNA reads TGTGCCTGGAGGTTAAGACTAGCGGGAGCCGATGAGCAGTTCTTC. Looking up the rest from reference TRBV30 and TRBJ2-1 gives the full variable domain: SQTIHQWPATLVQPVGSPLSLECTVEGTSNPNLYWYRQAAGRGLQLLFYSVGIGQISSEVPQNLSASRPQDRQFILSSKKLLLSDSGFYLCAWRLRLAGADEQFFGPGTRLTVL.

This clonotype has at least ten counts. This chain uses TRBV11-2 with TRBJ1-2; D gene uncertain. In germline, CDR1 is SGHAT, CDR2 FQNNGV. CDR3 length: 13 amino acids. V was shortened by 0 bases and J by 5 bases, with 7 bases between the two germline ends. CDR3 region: CASSLERFYGYTF. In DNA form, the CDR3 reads TGTGCCAGCAGCTTAGAGCGGTTTTATGGCTACACCTTC.

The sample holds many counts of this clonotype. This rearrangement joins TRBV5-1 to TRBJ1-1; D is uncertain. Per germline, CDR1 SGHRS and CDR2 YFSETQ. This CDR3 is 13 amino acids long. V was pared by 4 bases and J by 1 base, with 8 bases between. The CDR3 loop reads CASSISQNTEAFF. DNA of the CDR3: TGCGCCAGCAGCATATCCCAGAACACTGAAGCTTTCTTT.

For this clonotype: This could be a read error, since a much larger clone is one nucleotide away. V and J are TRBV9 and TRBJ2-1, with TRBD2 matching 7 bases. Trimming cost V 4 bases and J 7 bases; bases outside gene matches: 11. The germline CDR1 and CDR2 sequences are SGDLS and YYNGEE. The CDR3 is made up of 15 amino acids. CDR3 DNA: TGTGCCAGCAGCCTAGGAGGCGGGAGTAGAAATGAGCAGTTCTTC. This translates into CASSLGGGSRNEQFF.

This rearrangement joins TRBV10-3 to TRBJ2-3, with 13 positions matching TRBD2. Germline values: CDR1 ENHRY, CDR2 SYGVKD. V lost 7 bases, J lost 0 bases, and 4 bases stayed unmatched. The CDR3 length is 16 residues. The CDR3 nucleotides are TGTGCCATCACCCGGACTAGCGGGAGCAGCACAGATACGCAGTATTTT. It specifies CAITRTSGSSTDTQYF.

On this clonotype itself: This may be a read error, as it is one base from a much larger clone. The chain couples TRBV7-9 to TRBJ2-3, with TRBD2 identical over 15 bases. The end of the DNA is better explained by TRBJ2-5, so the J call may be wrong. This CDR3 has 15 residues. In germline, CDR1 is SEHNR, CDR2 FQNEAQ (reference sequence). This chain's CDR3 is CASSQTGLAGGTQYF. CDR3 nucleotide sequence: TGTGCCAGCAGCCAAACGGGACTAGCGGGGGGGACCCAGTACTTC.

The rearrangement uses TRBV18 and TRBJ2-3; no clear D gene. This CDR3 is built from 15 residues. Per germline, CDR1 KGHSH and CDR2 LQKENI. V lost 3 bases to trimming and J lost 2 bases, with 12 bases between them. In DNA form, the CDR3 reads TGTGCCAGCTCACCGCGCAATCTAGACACAGATACGCAGTATTTT. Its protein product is CASSPRNLDTDTQYF.

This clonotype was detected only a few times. The CDR3 spells CASLAPQSTDTQYF. The CDR3 DNA sequence: TGTGCCAGCTTAGCACCTCAGAGCACAGATACGCAGTATTTT. J is TRBJ2-3 and V is TRBV5-5; D uncertain. V dropped 7 bases and J dropped 0 bases, with 12 bases sitting between them. CDR3 length equals 14 residues. Germline V lookup: CDR1 SGHKS, CDR2 YYEKEE (reference sequence).

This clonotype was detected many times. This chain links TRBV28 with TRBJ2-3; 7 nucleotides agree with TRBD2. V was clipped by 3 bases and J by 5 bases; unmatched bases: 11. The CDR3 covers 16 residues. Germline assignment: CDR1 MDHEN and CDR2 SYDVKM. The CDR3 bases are TGTGCCAGCAGTTTTTTTGCGGGAGATCAGAAAGATACGCAGTATTTT. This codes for CASSFFAGDQKDTQYF. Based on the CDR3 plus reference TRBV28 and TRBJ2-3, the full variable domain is DVKVTQSSRYLVKRTGEKVFLECVQDMDHENMFWYRQDPGLGLRLIYFSYDVKMKEKGDIPEGYSVSREKKERFSLILESASTNQTSMYLCASSFFAGDQKDTQYFGPGTRLTVL.

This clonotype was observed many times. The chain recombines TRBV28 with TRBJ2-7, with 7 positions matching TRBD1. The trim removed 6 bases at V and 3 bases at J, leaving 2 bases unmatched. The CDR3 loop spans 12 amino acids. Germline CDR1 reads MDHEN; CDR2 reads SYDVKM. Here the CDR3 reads CASSDRDYEQYF. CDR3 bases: TGTGCCAGCAGCGACAGGGACTACGAGCAGTACTTC.

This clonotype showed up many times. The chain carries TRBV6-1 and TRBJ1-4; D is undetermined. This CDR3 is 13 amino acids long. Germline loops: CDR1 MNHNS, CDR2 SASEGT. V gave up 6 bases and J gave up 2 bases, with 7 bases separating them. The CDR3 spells CASRIGTNEKLFF. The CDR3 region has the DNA TGTGCCAGCAGAATCGGTACTAATGAAAAACTGTTTTTT.

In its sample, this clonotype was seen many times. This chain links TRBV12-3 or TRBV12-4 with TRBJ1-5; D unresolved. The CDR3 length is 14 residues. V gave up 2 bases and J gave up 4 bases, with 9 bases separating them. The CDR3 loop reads CASSLRFVNQPQHF. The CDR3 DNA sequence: TGTGCCAGCAGTTTAAGGTTCGTAAATCAGCCCCAGCATTTT.

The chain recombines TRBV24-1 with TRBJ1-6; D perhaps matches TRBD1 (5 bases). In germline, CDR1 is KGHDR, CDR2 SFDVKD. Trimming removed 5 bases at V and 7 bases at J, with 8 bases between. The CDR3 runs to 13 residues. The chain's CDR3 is CATSAGQNSPLHF. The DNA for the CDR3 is TGTGCCACCAGTGCAGGACAAAATTCACCCCTCCACTTT.